The 3 T cell receptor beta chains presented below share a single source sample, sequenced in a study of beta chain features in type 1 diabetes. The sequenced template was cDNA made from the entire isolated RNA. Libraries were prepared by immunoSEQ multiplex PCR; TCRdb keeps only in-frame clonotypes and omits some of them. The sample yields 900,000 or so clones, 17% seen once. Sample: naive CD4+ T cells from blood. The receptor source for this set is a woman younger than 30 in good health.

A few counts support this clone. The chain combines TRBV7-2 with TRBJ2-4; D may be TRBD2 (6 bases). CDR3 length: 14 amino acids. Germline values: CDR1 SGHTA, CDR2 FQGNSA. V dropped 3 bases and J dropped 7 bases, with 13 bases sitting between them. CDR3 residues: CASSLPPTSNIQYF. The CDR3 DNA sequence: TGTGCCAGCAGCTTGCCACCTACTAGCAACATTCAGTACTTC.

This clone was observed a few times. The rearrangement joins TRBV27 to TRBJ2-3, with 11 bases lining up with TRBD2. Germline V gene lookup returns CDR1 MNHEY and CDR2 SMNVEV (reference sequence). The CDR3 is 19 residues long. V gave up 4 bases and J gave up 0 bases; unmatched junction bases: 12. CDR3 sequence reads: CASSSPRASGRRSTDTQYF. The CDR3 coding sequence is TGTGCCAGCAGTTCGCCCAGGGCTAGCGGGAGGAGGAGCACAGATACGCAGTATTTT.

The chain is built from TRBV29-1 and TRBJ2-1; 9 bases map to TRBD1. CDR1 and CDR2 (germline): SQVTM, ANQGSEA. V lost 3 bases, J lost 3 bases, and 0 bases stayed unmatched. This CDR3 is built from 13 residues. This chain's CDR3 is CSVETGGYNEQFF. As DNA, the CDR3 is TGCAGCGTTGAGACAGGGGGCTACAATGAGCAGTTCTTC.